This T cell receptor (beta chain) was documented in a study of PD-1 blockade in classical Hodgkin lymphoma. To note about this clone: Its antigen is unknown.

Time point: cycle 4 day 1 (C4D1), after five to seven weeks of nivolumab. Brentuximab vedotin exposure varied, and every patient relapsed after autologous stem cell transplantation. Magnetic negative selection, applied to thawed PBMCs, was used to isolate the CD8+ T cells. Using immunoSEQ multiplex PCR, the repertoire was profiled, and TCRdb retains in-frame clones only, with some absent. The table lists over 700 clones, 55% to 75% of them singletons, with approximately 50% in the top ten. This CDR3 comprises 18 residues. Germline CDR1 LNHNV, CDR2 YYDKDF (reference sequence). V shed 0 bases and J 1 base; nucleotides not matched to a gene: 7. The study's findings and limits: CD4+ TCR diversity, unlike CD8+, rose significantly by C4D1.

Sequenced material: CD8+ T cells from blood, taken before the fourth cycle of nivolumab. The sequence was collected from a human donor with classical Hodgkin lymphoma. V gene TRBV15 combines with J gene TRBJ1-2; TRBD1 matches at 11 bases. CDR3: CATSRDKGTGGFNYGYTF. In DNA, the CDR3 is TGTGCCACCAGCAGAGATAAAGGGACAGGGGGATTTAACTATGGCTACACCTTC.